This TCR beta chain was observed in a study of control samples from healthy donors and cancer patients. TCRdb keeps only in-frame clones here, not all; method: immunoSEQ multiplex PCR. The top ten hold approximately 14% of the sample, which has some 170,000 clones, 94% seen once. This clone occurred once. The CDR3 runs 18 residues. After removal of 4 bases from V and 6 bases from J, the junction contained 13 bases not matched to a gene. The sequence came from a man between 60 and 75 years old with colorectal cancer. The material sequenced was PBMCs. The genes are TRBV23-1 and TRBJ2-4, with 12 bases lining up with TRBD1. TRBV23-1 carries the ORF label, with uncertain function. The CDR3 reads CASSLGQGASPNPNIQYF. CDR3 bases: TGCGCCAGCAGTCTGGGACAGGGGGCCTCCCCGAACCCAAACATTCAGTACTTC.